This T cell receptor (beta chain) derives from a study of blood T cell repertoires in COVID-19. About the research overall: COVID-19 samples, acute and convalescent, were from the United States, Italy and Spain.

In the source study's methods: Nucleated cell number was recorded as an estimate derived from reference gene primer amplification. Sequenced by immunoSEQ multiplex PCR; TCRdb stores in-frame clones only, minus some. The D gene and trimming were derived from the DNA, and the V and J assignments and clone size from that table. The table includes about 170,000 clones, roughly 87% detected once. Those enrolled, adults aged about 18 to 89 years, came from roughly 23 US areas. Cohort assignment relied on participant-reported clinical history. The CDR3 has 16 residues. V shed 1 base, J shed 1 base, and the junction held 4 bases outside the gene matches. Germline CDR1 reads SGHVS; CDR2 reads FQNEAQ.

Sequencing was carried out using PBMCs or T cells enriched from blood (not recorded which). The TCR comes from a human donor with acute COVID-19. The donor label of this sample is uncertain. The V gene is TRBV7-8, the J gene TRBJ2-3; 8 positions match TRBD2. The CDR3 here is CASSLVTAGGTDTQYF. In DNA, the CDR3 is TGTGCCAGCAGCTTAGTGACAGCGGGGGGCACAGATACGCAGTATTTT.